A single sample is the source of the 2 T cell receptor beta chains below, sequenced in a study of radiotherapy plus CTLA-4 blockade in lung cancer. Sequencing was performed with immunoSEQ multiplex PCR; in TCRdb, only in-frame clones are kept and a portion is missing. Among tens of thousands of clones listed, 80% to 90% were seen once. Sequenced material: peripheral blood, taken from a patient treated with radiotherapy plus ipilimumab. The receptors come from a human donor with non-small cell lung cancer whose response to radiotherapy plus ipilimumab could not be evaluated.

This clone was detected a few times. The chain recombines TRBV6-1 with TRBJ1-2; D might be TRBD1 (6 bases). The CDR3 runs 14 residues. In germline, CDR1 is MNHNS, CDR2 SASEGT. V shed 4 bases and J shed 8 bases, with 17 bases lying between them. The CDR3 region has the DNA TGTGCCAGCAGTGGAGGGCAGGGGTTATGGGGCTACACCTTC. Its protein is CASSGGQGLWGYTF.

The chain recombines TRBV2 with TRBJ1-4; 8 positions match TRBD1. Germline V CDR1 and CDR2: SNHLY, FYNNEI. With 6 bases clipped from V and 0 bases from J, the junction kept 12 bases outside the gene matches. The CDR3 covers 18 residues. CDR3 DNA sequence: TGTGCCAGCAGGACTATCAGGGGGCGTGGGGCAACTAATGAAAAACTGTTTTTT. This codes for CASRTIRGRGATNEKLFF. Variable domain in full (rest from reference TRBV2 and TRBJ1-4): EPEVTQTPSHQVTQMGQEVILRCVPISNHLYFYWYRQILGQKVEFLVSFYNNEISEKSEIFDDQFSVERPDGSNFTLKIRSTKLEDSAMYFCASRTIRGRGATNEKLFFGSGTQLSVL.